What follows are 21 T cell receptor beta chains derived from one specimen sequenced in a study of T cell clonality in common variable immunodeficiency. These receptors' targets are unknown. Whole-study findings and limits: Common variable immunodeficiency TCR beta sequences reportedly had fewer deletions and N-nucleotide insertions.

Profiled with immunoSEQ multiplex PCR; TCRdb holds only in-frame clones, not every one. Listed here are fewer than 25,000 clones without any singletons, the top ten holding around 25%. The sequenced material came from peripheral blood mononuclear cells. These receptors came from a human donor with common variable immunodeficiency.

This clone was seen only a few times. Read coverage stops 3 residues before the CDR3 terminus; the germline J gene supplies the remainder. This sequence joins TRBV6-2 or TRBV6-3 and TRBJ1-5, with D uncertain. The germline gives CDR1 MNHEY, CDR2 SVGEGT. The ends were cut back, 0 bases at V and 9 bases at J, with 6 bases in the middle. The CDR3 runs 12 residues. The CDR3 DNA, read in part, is TGTGCCAGCAGTTACTCGTTCCTGCCC. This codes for CASSYSFLP. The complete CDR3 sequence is CASSYSFLPQHF.

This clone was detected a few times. The CDR3 reads CASRDLFGANVLTF. CDR3 DNA, as far as it was read: TGTGCCAGTAGGGACTTGTTTGGGGCCAACGTC. This chain links TRBV19 with TRBJ2-6; a weak D match, TRBD2 (5 bases). The CDR3 is cut off 3 residues early in the read; its end comes from the germline J gene. In germline, CDR1 is LNHDA, CDR2 SQIVND (reference sequence). CDR3 size: 14 residues. V gave up 6 bases and J gave up 3 bases, with 9 bases separating them.

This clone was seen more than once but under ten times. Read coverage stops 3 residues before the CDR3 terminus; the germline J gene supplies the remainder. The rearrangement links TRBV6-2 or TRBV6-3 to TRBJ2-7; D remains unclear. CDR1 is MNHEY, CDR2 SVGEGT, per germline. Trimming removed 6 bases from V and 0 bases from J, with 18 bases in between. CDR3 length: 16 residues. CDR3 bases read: TGTGCCAGCAGCCCCGGGTCGGGTAATAGCTCCTACGAG. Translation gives CASSPGSGNSSYE. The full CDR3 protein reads CASSPGSGNSSYEQYF.

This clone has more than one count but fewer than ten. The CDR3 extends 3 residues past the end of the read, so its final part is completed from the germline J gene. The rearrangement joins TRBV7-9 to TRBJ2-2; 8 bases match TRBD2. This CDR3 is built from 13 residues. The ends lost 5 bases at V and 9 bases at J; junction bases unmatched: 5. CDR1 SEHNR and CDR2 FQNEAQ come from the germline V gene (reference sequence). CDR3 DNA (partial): TGTGCCAGCAGCCGCCGGACTAGCCGGGAG. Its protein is CASSRRTSRE. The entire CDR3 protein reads CASSRRTSRELFF.

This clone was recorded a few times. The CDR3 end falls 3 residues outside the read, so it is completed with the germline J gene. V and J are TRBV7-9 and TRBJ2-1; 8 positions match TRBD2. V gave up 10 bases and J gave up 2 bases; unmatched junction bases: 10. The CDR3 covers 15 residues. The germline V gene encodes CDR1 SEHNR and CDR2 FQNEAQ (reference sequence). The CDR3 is CATTSGGDPYNEQFF. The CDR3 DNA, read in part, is TGTGCCACCACATCCGGGGGGGATCCCTACAATGAG.

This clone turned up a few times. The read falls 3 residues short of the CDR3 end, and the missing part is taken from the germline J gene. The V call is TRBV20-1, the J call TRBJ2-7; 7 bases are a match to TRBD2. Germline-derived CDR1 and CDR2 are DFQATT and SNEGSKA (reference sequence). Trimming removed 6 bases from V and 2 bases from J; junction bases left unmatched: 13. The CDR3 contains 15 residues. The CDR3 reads CSAEPGLLNTYEQYF. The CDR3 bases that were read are TGCAGTGCGGAACCGGGACTACTCAATACCTACGAG.

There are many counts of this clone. The DNA read from the CDR3 is TGCAGTGCTAGTTTGGGGACAGGGGTTGTAGTCGCTGAA. Its translation is CSASLGTGVVVAE. The full CDR3 sequence reads CSASLGTGVVVAEAFF. The chain has TRBV20-1 and TRBJ1-1, with 10 bases lining up with TRBD1. The read falls 3 residues short of the CDR3 end, and the missing part is taken from the germline J gene. The trim removed 3 bases at V and 6 bases at J, leaving 13 bases unmatched. CDR1 is DFQATT and CDR2 is SNEGSKA in the germline V gene (reference sequence). The CDR3 length is 16 residues.

This CDR3 is CASSSGHWTSGRNEQFF. The CDR3 bases that were read are TGTGCCAGCAGTTCCGGCCACTGGACTAGCGGGAGGAATGAG. V is TRBV6-2 or TRBV6-3 and J is TRBJ2-1, with TRBD2 matching over 14 bases. The read stops 3 residues short of the end of the CDR3; the missing end is completed from the germline J gene. Losses at the gene ends were 4 bases for V and 7 bases for J; bases not matched to a gene: 9. The germline CDR1 and CDR2 sequences are MNHEY and SVGEGT. This CDR3 contains 17 residues.

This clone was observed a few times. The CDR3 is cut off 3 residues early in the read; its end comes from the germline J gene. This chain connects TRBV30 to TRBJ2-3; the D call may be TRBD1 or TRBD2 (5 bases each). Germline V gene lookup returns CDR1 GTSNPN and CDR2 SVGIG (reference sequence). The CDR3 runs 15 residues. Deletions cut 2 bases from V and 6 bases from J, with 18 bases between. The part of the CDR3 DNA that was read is TGTGCCTGGAGTCGCCTTGAGGGGCCTGGGGATACG. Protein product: CAWSRLEGPGDT. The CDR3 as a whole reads CAWSRLEGPGDTQYF.

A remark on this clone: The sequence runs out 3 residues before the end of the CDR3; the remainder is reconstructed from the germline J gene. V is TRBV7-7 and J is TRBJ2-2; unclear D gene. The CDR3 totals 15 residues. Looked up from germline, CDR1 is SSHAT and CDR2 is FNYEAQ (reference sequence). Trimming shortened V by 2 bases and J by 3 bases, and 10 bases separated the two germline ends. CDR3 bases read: TGTGCCAGCAGCTTATCCCAAACTCACACCGGGGAG. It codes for CASSLSQTHTGE. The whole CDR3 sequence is CASSLSQTHTGELFF. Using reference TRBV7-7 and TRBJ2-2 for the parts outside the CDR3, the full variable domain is GAGVSQSPRYKVTKRGQDVTLRCDPISSHATLYWYQQALGQGPEFLTYFNYEAQPDKSGLPSDRFSAERPEGSISTLTIQRTEQRDSAMYRCASSLSQTHTGELFFGEGSRLTVL.

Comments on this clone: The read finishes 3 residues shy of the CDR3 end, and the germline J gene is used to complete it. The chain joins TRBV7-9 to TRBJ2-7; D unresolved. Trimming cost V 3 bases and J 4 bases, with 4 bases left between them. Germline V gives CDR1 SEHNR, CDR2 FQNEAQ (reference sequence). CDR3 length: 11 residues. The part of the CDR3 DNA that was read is TGTGCCAGCAGCTTCTCGTACGAG. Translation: CASSFSYE. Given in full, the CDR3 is CASSFSYEQYF.

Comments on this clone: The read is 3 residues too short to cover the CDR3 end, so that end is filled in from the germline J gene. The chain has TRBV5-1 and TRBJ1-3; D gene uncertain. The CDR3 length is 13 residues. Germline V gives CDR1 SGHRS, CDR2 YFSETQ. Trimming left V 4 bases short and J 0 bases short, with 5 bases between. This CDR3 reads CASSEGSGNTIYF. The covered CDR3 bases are TGCGCCAGCAGCGAGGGCTCTGGAAACACC.

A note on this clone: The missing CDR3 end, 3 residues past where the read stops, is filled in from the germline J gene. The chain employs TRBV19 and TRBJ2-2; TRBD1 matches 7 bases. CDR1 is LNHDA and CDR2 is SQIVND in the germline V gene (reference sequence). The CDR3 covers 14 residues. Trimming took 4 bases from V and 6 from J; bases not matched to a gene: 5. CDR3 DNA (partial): TGTGCCAGTAGTACCGACAGGGTCGCCGGGGAG. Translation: CASSTDRVAGE. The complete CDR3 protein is CASSTDRVAGELFF.

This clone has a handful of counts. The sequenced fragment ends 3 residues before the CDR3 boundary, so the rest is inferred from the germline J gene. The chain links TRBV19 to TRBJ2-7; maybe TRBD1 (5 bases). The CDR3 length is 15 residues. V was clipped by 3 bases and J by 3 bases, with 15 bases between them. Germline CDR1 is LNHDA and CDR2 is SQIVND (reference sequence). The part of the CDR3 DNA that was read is TGTGCCAGTAGTATTCACGTCCAAGGACACTACGAG. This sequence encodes CASSIHVQGHYE. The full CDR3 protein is CASSIHVQGHYEQYF.

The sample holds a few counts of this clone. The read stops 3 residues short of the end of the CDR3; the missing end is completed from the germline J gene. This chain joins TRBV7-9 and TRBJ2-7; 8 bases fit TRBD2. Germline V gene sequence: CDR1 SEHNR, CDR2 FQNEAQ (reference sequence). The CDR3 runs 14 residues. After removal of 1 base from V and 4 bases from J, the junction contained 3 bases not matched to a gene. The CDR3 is CASSLGSGDYEQYF. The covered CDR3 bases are TGTGCCAGCAGCTTAGGTAGCGGGGATTACGAG.

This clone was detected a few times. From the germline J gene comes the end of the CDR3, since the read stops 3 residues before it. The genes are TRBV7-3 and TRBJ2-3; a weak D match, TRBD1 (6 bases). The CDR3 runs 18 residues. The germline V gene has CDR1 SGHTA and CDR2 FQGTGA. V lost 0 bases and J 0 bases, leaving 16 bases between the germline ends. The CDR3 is CASSLTNEGHISTDTQYF. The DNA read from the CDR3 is TGTGCCAGCAGCTTAACAAACGAGGGACATATCAGCACAGATACG.

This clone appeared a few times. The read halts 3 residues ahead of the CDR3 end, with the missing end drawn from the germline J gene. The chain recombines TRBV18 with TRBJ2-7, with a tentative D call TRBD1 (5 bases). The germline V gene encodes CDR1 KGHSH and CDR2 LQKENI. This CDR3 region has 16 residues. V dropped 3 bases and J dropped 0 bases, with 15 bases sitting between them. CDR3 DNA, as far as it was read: TGTGCCAGCTCACCCCTCAGTAGGGGCAACTCCTACGAG. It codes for CASSPLSRGNSYE. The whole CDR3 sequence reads CASSPLSRGNSYEQYF.

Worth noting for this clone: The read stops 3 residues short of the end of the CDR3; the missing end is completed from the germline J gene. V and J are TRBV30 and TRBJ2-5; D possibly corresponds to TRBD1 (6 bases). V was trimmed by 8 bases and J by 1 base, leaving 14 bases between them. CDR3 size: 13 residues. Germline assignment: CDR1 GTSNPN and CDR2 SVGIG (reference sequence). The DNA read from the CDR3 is TGTGCCGGAATGGACAGCTCCCAAGAGACC. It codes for CAGMDSSQET. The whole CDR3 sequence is CAGMDSSQETQYF.

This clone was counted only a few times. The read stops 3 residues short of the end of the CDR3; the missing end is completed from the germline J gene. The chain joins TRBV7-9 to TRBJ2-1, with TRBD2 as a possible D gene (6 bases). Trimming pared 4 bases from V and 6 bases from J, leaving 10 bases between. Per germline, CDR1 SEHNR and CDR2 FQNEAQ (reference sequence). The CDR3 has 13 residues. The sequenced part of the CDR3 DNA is TGTGCCAGCAGCTCCCGACTAGGCAATGAG. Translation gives CASSSRLGNE. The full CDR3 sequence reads CASSSRLGNEQFF.

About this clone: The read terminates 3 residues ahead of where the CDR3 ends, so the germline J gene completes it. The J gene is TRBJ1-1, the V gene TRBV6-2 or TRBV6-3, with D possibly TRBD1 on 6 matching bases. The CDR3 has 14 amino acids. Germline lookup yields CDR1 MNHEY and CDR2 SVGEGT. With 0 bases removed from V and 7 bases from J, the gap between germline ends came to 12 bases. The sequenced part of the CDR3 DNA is TGTGCCAGCAGTTACTCGTGGACAGCCCATGAA. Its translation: CASSYSWTAHE. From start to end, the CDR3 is CASSYSWTAHEAFF.

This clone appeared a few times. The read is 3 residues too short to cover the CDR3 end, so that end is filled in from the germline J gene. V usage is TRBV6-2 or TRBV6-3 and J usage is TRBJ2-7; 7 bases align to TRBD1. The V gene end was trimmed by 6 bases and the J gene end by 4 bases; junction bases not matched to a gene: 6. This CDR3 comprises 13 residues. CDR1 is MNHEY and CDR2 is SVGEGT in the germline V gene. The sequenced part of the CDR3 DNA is TGTGCCAGCAGAAACAGGGGTAGTTACGAG. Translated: CASRNRGSYE. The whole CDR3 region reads CASRNRGSYEQYF.